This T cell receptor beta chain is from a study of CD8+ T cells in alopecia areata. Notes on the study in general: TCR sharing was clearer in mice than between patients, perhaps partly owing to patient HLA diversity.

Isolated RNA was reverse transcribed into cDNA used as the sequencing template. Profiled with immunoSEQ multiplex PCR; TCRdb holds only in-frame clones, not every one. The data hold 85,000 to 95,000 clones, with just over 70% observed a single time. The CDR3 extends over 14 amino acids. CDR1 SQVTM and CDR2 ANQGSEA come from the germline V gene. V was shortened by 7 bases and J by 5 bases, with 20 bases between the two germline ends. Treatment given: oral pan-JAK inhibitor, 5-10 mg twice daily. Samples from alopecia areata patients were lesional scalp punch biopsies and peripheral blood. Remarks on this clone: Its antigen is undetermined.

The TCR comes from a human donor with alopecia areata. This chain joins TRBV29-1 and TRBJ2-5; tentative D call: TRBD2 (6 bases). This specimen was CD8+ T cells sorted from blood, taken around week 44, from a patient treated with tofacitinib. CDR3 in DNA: TGCAGCGCCACCCGGGACTGGACTTGGGAGACCCAGTACTTC. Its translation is CSATRDWTWETQYF. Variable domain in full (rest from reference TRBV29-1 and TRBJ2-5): SAVISQKPSRDICQRGTSLTIQCQVDSQVTMMFWYRQQPGQSLTLIATANQGSEATYESGFVIDKFPISRPNLTFSTLTVSNMSPEDSSIYLCSATRDWTWETQYFGPGTRLLVL.